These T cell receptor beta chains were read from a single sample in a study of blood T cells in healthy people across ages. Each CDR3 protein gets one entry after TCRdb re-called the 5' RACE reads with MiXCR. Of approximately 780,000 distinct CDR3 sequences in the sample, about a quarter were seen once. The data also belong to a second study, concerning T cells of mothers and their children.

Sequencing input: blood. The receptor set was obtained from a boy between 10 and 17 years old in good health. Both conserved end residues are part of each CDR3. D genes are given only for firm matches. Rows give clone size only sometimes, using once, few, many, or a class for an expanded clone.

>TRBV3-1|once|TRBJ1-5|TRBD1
CASSQQGDNQPQHF
TGTGCCAGCAGCCAACAGGGGGACAATCAGCCCCAGCATTTT
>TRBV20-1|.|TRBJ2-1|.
CSARDPGGNEQFF
TGCAGTGCTAGAGATCCAGGTGGCAATGAGCAGTTCTTC
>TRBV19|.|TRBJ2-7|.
CASSPGTLAYEQYF
TGTGCCAGTAGTCCCGGGACGCTCGCCTACGAGCAGTACTTC
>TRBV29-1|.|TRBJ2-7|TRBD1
CSVEQGDRDEQYF
TGCAGCGTTGAACAGGGGGATCGGGACGAGCAGTACTTC
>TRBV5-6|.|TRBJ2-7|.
CASSLMGELHF
TGTGCCAGCAGCTTGATGGGGGAGCTACACTTC
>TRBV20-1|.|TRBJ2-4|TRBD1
CSADRVNIQYF
TGCAGTGCAGACAGGGTAAACATTCAGTACTTC
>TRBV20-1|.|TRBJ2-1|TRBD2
CSARVGTSGRLAYNEQFF
TGCAGTGCTAGAGTGGGGACTAGCGGGAGGTTGGCCTACAATGAGCAGTTCTTC
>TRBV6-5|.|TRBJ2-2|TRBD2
CASSLPLERGGAGELFF
TGTGCCAGCAGTTTGCCCTTGGAGCGGGGGGGTGCCGGGGAGCTGTTTTTT
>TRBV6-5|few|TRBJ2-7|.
CASSYSRRREQYF
TGTGCCAGCAGTTACTCCCGACGGAGGGAGCAGTACTTC
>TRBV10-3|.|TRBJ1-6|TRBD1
CATGGVGNSPLHF
TGTGCCACAGGGGGGGTAGGGAATTCACCCCTCCACTTT
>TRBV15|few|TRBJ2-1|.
CATRLGTYNEQFF
TGTGCCACCCGACTGGGGACATACAATGAGCAGTTCTTC
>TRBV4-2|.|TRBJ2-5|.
CASSQDRQGGQETQYF
TGTGCCAGCAGCCAAGATAGGCAGGGTGGACAAGAGACCCAGTACTTC
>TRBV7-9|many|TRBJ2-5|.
CASSLTGGTQYF
TGTGCCAGCAGCTTAACCGGAGGGACCCAGTACTTC
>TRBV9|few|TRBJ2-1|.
CASSVGGLNYNEQFF
TGTGCCAGCAGCGTGGGCGGACTCAATTACAATGAGCAGTTCTTC
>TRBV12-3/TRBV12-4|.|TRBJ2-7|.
CASSPWGDPYEQYF
TGTGCCAGCAGTCCCTGGGGAGACCCCTACGAGCAGTACTTC
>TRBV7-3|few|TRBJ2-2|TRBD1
CASSTTRGLGGELFF
TGTGCCAGCAGCACTACCAGGGGGCTCGGCGGGGAGCTGTTTTTT
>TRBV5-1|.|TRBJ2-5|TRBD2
CASSLRAGTKETQYF
TGCGCCAGCAGCTTGCGAGCCGGGACTAAAGAGACCCAGTACTTC
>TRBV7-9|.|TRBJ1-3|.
CASSLDREGNTIYF
TGTGCCAGCAGCTTAGACAGGGAAGGCAACACCATATATTTT
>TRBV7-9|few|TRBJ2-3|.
CASSWAQRTDTQYF
TGTGCCAGCAGCTGGGCCCAGAGGACAGATACGCAGTATTTT
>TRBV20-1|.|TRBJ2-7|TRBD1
CSAKIPGQVVHEQYF
TGCAGTGCTAAAATCCCGGGACAGGTCGTCCACGAGCAGTACTTC
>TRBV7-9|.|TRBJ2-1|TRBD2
CASSFTSGGADRQFF
TGTGCCAGCAGCTTCACTAGCGGGGGGGCCGATAGGCAGTTCTTC
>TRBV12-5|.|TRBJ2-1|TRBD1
CASGLVLGQGDNEQFF
TGTGCTAGTGGTTTGGTTCTGGGACAGGGGGACAATGAGCAGTTCTTC
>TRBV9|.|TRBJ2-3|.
CASSVLPYIGFTDTQYF
TGTGCCAGCAGCGTCCTCCCCTACATCGGTTTCACAGATACGCAGTATTTT
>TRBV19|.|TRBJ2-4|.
CASTKNSGAAKNIQYF
TGTGCCAGTACCAAAAATTCGGGGGCAGCCAAAAACATTCAGTACTTC
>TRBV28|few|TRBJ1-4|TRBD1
CASDRGSGEKLFF
TGTGCCAGCGACAGGGGAAGCGGTGAAAAACTGTTTTTT
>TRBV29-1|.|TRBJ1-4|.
CSVYRVANEKLFF
TGCAGCGTTTATAGGGTGGCTAATGAAAAACTGTTTTTT
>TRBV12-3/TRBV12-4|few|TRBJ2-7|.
CASSPGRTLREQYF
TGTGCCAGCAGTCCGGGCCGAACCCTAAGAGAGCAGTACTTC
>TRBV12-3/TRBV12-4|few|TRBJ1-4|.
CASSLFFGEKLFF
TGTGCCAGCAGTCTTTTTTTCGGTGAAAAACTGTTTTTT
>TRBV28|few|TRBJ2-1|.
CASSSNLGRGSDEQFF
TGTGCCAGCAGTTCTAATCTGGGGAGGGGGAGCGATGAGCAGTTCTTC
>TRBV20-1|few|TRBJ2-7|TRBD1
CSAPGQGDEQYF
TGCAGTGCCCCGGGACAGGGCGACGAGCAGTACTTC
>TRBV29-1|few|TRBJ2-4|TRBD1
CSVLTGSDIQYF
TGCAGCGTTCTGACAGGGTCGGACATTCAGTACTTC
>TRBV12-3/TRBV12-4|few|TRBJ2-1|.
CASSSTKGKVRDEQFF
TGTGCCAGCAGTTCCACGAAAGGGAAAGTTAGGGATGAGCAGTTCTTC
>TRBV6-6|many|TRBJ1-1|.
CASSYPGPEAFF
TGTGCCAGCAGTTACCCGGGCCCTGAAGCTTTCTTT
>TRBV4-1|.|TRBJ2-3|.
CASSRRDPSTDTQYF
TGCGCCAGCAGCCGCAGGGATCCTAGCACAGATACGCAGTATTTT
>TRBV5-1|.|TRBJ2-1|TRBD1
CASRPPGTVNNEQFF
TGCGCCAGCAGACCGCCGGGGACAGTTAACAATGAGCAGTTCTTC
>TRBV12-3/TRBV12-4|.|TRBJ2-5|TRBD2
CASRSGVQETQYF
TGTGCCAGCAGGAGCGGGGTACAAGAGACCCAGTACTTC
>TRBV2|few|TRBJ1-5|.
CASSERPTSYQPQHF
TGTGCCAGCAGTGAACGGCCCACTAGCTACCAGCCCCAGCATTTT
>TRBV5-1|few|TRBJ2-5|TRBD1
CASSKGDRERETQYF
TGCGCCAGCAGCAAAGGGGACAGGGAAAGGGAGACCCAGTACTTC
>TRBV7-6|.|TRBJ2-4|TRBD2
CASSLVSGGRVAKNIQYF
TGTGCCAGCAGCTTAGTAAGCGGGGGGCGGGTGGCCAAAAACATTCAGTACTTC
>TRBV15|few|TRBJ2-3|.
CATSRDHLGSSFTDTQYF
TGTGCCACCAGCAGAGATCACCTAGGTTCTTCCTTCACAGATACGCAGTATTTT